This TCR beta chain was captured in a study of blood T cell repertoires in COVID-19. Donors of Cohort 3 who recovered were those that had two negative PCRs, clearance, or symptom resolution. The CDR3 extends over 15 amino acids. With 2 bases clipped from V and 8 bases from J, the junction kept 6 bases outside the gene matches. Germline V gene sequence: CDR1 SGHDN, CDR2 FVKESK. There are a few counts of this clone. The assay was immunoSEQ multiplex PCR, and TCRdb's table has in-frame clones only and misses some. Among about 170,000 clones listed, less than 90% were seen once. This receptor was identified in a woman in her forties or fifties who had recovered from COVID-19. Sample: PBMCs or T cells enriched from blood (not recorded which). The chain carries TRBV14 and TRBJ1-6, with 7 bases identical to TRBD1. CDR3 region: CASSQPTGWDSPLHF. The CDR3 DNA sequence: TGTGCCAGCAGCCAACCGACAGGGTGGGATTCACCCCTCCACTTT.